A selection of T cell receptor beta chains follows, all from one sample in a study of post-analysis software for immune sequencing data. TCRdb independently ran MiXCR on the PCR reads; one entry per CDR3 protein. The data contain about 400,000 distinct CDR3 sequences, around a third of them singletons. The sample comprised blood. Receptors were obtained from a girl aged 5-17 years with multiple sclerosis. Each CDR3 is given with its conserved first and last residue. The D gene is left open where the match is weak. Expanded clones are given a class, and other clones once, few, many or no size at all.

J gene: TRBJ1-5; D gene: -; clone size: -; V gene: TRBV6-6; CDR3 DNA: TGTGCCAGCAGGTGGACAGAAAATAGCAATCAGCCCCAGCATTTT; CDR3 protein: CASRWTENSNQPQHF
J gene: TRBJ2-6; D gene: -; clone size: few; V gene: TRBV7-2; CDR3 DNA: TGTGCCAGCAGCTCCAGAACCCGGGGGCGATTGGCCTCTGGGGCCAACGTCCTGACTTTC; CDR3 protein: CASSSRTRGRLASGANVLTF
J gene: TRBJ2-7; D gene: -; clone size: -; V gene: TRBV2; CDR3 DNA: TGTGCCAGCAGTGAAGCGCTTCTTAGCCCTGGGGACGAGCAGTACTTC; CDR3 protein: CASSEALLSPGDEQYF
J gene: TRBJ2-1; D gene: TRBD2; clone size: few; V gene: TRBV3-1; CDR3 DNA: TGTGCCAGCAGCCAAGGTCTAGCGGGGGCTGGGAATGAGCAGTTCTTC; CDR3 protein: CASSQGLAGAGNEQFF
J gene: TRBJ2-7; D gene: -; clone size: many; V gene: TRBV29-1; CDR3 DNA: TGCAGCGTTGAAGATCGACGGGGTCAAACCTACGAGCAGTACTTC; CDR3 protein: CSVEDRRGQTYEQYF
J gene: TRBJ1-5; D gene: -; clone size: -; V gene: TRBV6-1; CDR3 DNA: TGTGCCGCCGGGTGGGGCCCGTTTGATAGCAATCAGCCCCAGCATTTT; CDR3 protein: CAAGWGPFDSNQPQHF
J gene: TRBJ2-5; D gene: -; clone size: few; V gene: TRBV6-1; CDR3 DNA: TGTGCCAGCAGGGCGGACAGCTGGTACCAAGAGACCCAGTACTTC; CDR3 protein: CASRADSWYQETQYF
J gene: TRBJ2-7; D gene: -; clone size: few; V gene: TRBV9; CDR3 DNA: TGTGTTGCGCTCAGCGTAGTGGTCAGGTTCGGATACGAGCAGTACTTC; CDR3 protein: CVALSVVVRFGYEQYF
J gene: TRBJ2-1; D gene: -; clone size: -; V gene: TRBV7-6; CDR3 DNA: TGTGCCAGCAGCTTATCGGGTCGGGGTGAGCAGTTCTTC; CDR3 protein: CASSLSGRGEQFF
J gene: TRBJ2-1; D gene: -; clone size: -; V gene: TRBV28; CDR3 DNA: TGTGCCAGCAGCTCTTTCTGGAGGGGTGAGCAGTTCTTC; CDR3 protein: CASSSFWRGEQFF
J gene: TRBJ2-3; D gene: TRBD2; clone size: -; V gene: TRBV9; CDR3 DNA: TGTGCCAGCAGCGTAGCTATGGCGGGGGGGCTGACAGATACGCAGTATTTT; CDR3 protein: CASSVAMAGGLTDTQYF
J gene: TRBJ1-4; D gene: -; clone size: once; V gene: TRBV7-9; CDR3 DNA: TGTGCCAGCAGCCCGCCCAACGGGGCAAATGAAAAACTGTTTTTT; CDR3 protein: CASSPPNGANEKLFF
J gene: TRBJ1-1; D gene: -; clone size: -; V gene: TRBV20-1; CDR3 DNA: TGCAGTGCTAGTTCTCCAGGCAACACTGAAGCTTTCTTT; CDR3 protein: CSASSPGNTEAFF
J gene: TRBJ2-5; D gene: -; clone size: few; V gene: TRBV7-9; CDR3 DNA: TGTGCCAGCAGCTCTCCAGGGGGGGAGACCCAGTACTTC; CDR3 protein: CASSSPGGETQYF
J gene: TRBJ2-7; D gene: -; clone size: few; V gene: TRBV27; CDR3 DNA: TGTGCCAGCAGTTTCACAGGGATCCACGAGCAGTACTTC; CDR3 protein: CASSFTGIHEQYF
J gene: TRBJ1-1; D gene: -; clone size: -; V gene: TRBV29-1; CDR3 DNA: TGCAGCGTTGCCCCCGACTTTCAGGCTTTCTTT; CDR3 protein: CSVAPDFQAFF
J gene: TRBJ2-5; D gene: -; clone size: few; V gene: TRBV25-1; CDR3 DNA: TGTGCCAGCGGGGGAGGATGGGAGACCCAGTACTTC; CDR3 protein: CASGGGWETQYF
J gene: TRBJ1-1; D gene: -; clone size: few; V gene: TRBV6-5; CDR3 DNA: TGTGCCAGCAGTTACTCTTCGAACAGGGCACCTGAAGCTTTCTTT; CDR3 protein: CASSYSSNRAPEAFF
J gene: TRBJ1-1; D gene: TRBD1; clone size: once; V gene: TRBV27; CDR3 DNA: TGTGCCGGCAGTTCAGGGGGCACTGAAGCTTTCTTT; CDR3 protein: CAGSSGGTEAFF
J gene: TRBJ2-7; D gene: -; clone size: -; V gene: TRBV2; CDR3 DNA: TGTGCCAGCACAGGACAGATTTCCTACGAGCAGTACTTC; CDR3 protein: CASTGQISYEQYF
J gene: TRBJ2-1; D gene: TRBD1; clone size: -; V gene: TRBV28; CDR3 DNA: TGTGCCAGCAGTGGACAGGGGGCAGTTGACTACAATGAGCAGTTCTTC; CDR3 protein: CASSGQGAVDYNEQFF
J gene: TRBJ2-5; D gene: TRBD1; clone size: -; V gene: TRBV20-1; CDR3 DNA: TGCAGTGCGGAGAGGGGGCGGGAGACCCAGTACTTC; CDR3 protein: CSAERGRETQYF
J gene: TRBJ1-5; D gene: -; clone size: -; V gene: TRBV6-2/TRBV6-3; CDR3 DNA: TGTGCCGGCAGTTACTCGACGGAACGTCAGCCCCAGCATTTT; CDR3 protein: CAGSYSTERQPQHF
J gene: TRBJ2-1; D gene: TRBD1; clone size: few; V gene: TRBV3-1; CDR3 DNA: TGTGCCAGCAGGCGTGGGACAGGGGAGGGCAATGAGCAGTTCTTC; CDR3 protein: CASRRGTGEGNEQFF
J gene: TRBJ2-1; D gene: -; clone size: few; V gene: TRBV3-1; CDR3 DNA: TGTGCCAGCAGCCAAGGTACAGGGATCTACAATGAGCAGTTCTTC; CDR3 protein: CASSQGTGIYNEQFF
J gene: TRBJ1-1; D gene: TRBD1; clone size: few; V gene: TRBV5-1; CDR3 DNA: TGCGCCAGCAGCTTTTCGACAGGGGAGACTGAAGCTTTCTTT; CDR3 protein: CASSFSTGETEAFF
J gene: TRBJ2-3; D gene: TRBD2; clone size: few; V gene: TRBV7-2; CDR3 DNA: TGTGCCAGCAGCTTGACGTTGACAGCGGGGGATACGCAGTATTTT; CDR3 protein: CASSLTLTAGDTQYF
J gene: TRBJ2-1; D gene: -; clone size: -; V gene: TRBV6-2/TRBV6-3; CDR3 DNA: TGTGCCAGCAGCCGGAGAAATGAGCAGTTCTTC; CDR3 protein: CASSRRNEQFF
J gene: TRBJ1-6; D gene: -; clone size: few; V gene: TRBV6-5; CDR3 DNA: TGTGCCAGCAGCCTGAGGGGTATTAATTCACCCCTCCACTTT; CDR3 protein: CASSLRGINSPLHF
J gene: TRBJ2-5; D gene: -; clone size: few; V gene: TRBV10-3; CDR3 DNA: TGTGCCATCAGTGATGGGGGGGCCAACCAAGAGACCCAGTACTTC; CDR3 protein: CAISDGGANQETQYF
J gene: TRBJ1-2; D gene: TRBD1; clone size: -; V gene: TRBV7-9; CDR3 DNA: TGTGCCAGCAGCTTAGAGACAGGGTCTAACTATGGCTACACCTTC; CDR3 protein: CASSLETGSNYGYTF
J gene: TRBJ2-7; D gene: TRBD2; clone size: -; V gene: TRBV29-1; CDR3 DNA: TGCAGCGTTATAGTTGGGGGGGCCTACGAGCAGTACTTC; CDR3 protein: CSVIVGGAYEQYF
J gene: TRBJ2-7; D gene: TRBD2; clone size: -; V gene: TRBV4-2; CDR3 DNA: TGTGCCAGCAGCCCCCATAGCGGGACCTCAGGGTCCCAGTACTTC; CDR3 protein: CASSPHSGTSGSQYF
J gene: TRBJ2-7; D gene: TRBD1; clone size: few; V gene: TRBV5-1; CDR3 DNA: TGCGCCAGCAGCTTAAATACAGGGGTAGGCGAGCAGTACTTC; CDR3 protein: CASSLNTGVGEQYF
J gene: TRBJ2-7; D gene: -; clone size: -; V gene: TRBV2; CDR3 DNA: TGTGCCAGCAGGCTACGAGAGCCTTACGAGCAGTACTTC; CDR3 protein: CASRLREPYEQYF
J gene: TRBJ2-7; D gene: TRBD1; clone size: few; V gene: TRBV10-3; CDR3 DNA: TGTGCCATCAGTGGGGGACAGGGCACCTACGAGCAGTACTTC; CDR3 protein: CAISGGQGTYEQYF
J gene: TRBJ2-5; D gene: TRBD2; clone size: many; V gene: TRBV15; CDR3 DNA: TGTGCCACCAGCAGAGATCAAGCGGGGGGAGGAGAGACCCAGTACTTC; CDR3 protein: CATSRDQAGGGETQYF
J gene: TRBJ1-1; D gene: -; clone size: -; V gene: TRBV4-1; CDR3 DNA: TGCGCCAGCAGCCAAGAAACAGCCATGAACACTGAAGCTTTCTTT; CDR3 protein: CASSQETAMNTEAFF
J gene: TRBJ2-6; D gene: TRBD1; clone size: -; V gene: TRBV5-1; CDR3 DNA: TGCGCCAGCAGCCCATTGGGACAGGGGAACTCTGGGGCCAACGTCCTGACTTTC; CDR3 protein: CASSPLGQGNSGANVLTF
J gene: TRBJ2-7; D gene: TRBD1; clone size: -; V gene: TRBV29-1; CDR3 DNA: TGCAGCGTTGAAGCTCGGGGACAGGACTACGAGCAGTACTTC; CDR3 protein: CSVEARGQDYEQYF
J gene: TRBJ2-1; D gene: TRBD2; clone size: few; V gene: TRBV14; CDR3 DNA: TGTGCCAGCAGCGCCCCGGATCTAATGTGGCGGGGGGGCCGAAATGAGCAGTTCTTC; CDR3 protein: CASSAPDLMWRGGRNEQFF
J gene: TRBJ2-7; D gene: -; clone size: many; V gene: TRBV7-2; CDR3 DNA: TGTGCCAGCAGCCTGGGACCTTCCTACGAGCAGTACTTC; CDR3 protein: CASSLGPSYEQYF
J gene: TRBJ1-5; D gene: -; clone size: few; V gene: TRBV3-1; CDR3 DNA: TGTGCCAGCAGCCCAGGGACCGGTGTGTATCAGCCCCAGCATTTT; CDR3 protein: CASSPGTGVYQPQHF
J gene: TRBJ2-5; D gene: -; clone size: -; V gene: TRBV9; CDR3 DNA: TGTGCCAGCAGCGAACCGGGACAAGGAGAGACCCAGTACTTC; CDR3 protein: CASSEPGQGETQYF
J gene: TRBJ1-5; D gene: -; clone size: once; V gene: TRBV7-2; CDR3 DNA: TGTGCCAGCAGCTTAGGAATCAACAATCAGCCCCAGCATTTT; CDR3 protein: CASSLGINNQPQHF
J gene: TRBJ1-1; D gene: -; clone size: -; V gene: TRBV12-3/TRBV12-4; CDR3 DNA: TGTGCCAGCAGGGGGGATTCAACAGTGAACACTGAAGCTTTCTTT; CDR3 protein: CASRGDSTVNTEAFF
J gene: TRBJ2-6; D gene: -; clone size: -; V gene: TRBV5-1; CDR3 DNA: TGCGCCAGCAGCTTATCACCCAGCTCTGGGGCCAACGTCCTGACTTTC; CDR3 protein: CASSLSPSSGANVLTF
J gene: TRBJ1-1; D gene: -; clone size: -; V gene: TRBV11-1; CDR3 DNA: TGTGCCAGCAGCTTAGCCCCGAACACTGAAGCTTTCTTT; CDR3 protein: CASSLAPNTEAFF